This T cell receptor (beta chain) was sequenced in a study of shared clonotypes between healthy human individuals. Study outcomes and limitations: A handful of donors showed sharing of around 5.3% of naive CD4 clonotypes. Memory subsets generally showed lower estimated richness than naive subsets.

Deep was the level used in running the assay. The material for each subset, its genomic DNA, was split evenly across several immunoSEQ plates. Repertoires were generated with immunoSEQ multiplex PCR, while TCRdb's copy carries only in-frame clones and drops some. The repertoire holds 850,000 to 1,200,000 clones, with approximately 76% as singletons. On this clone: Antigen specificity is unknown.

V lost 1 base and J 7 bases, leaving 14 bases between the germline ends. This CDR3 comprises 14 residues. The germline V gene has CDR1 SGHAT and CDR2 FQNNGV. The V gene is TRBV11-2, the J gene TRBJ2-7; D unclear. Specimen: memory CD4+ T cells sorted from blood. Subset given: CD45RA-negative fraction. This receptor was identified in a man in his late teens or twenties in good health. This chain's CDR3 is CASSLGWEGGEQYF. CDR3 DNA: TGTGCCAGCAGCTTAGGATGGGAAGGTGGAGAGCAGTACTTC.